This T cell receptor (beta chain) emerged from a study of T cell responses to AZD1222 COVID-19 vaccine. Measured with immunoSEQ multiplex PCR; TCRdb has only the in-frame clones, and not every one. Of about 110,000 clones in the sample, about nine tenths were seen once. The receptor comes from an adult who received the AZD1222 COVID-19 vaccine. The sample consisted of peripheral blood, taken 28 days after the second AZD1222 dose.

The CDR3 DNA sequence: TGTGCCAGCAGCTTCTCCGGGACAGAAGCTTTCTTT. Residues: CASSFSGTEAFF. The chain employs TRBV12-3 or TRBV12-4 and TRBJ1-1; a weak D match, TRBD1 (6 bases). The CDR3 spans 12 residues. V was shortened by 6 bases and J by 8 bases, with 13 bases between the two germline ends.